This T cell receptor (beta chain) was identified during a study of neurological immune-mediated disorders. Template-switch 5'RACE cDNA synthesis added a 10-nucleotide unique molecular identifier. Using its own MiXCR run on the 5' RACE reads, TCRdb lists one record per CDR3 protein. The sample gives about 36,000 distinct CDR3 sequences, approximately 10% of which show up once; roughly 7.1% is in the top ten. At least ten counts were recorded for this clonotype. V lost 7 bases and J lost 2, with 12 bases in between. This CDR3 region has 14 residues. This chain uses TRBV12-3 or TRBV12-4 with TRBJ2-1, with a weak D call TRBD1 (5 bases). This TCR was recovered from a woman aged 30 to 39 with HTLV-1-associated myelopathy (HAM/TSP). The sequencing sample was made of PBMCs. The CDR3 here is CASNLRGTYNEQFF. The CDR3 nucleotides read TGTGCCAGCAACTTAAGGGGAACCTACAATGAGCAGTTCTTC.